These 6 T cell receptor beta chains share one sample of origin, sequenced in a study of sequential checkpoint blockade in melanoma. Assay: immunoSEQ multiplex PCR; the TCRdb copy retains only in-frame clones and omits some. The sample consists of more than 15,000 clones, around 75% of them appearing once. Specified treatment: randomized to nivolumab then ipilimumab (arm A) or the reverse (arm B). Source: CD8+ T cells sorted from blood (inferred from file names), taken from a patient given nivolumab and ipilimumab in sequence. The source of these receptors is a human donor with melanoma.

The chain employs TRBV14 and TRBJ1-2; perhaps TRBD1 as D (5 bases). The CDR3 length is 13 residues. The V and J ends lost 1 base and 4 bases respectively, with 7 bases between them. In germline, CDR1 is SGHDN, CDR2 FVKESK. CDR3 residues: CASSQGQSYGYTF. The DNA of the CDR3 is TGTGCCAGCAGCCAAGGACAGAGCTATGGCTACACCTTC.

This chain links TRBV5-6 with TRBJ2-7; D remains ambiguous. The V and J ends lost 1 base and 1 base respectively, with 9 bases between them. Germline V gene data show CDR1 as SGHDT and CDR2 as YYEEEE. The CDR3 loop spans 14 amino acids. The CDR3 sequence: CASSLWRSSYEQYF. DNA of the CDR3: TGTGCCAGCAGCTTGTGGCGGTCATCCTACGAGCAGTACTTC.

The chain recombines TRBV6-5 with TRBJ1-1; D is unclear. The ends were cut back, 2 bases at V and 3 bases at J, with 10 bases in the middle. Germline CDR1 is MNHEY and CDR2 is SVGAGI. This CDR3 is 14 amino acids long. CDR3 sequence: CASSYVGADTEAFF. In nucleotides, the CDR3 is TGTGCCAGCAGTTACGTGGGAGCAGACACTGAAGCTTTCTTT.

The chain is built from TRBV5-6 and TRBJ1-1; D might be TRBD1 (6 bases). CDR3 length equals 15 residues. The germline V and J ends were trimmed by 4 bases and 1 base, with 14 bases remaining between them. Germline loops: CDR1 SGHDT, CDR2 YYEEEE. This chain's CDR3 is CASSLGAQGNTEAFF. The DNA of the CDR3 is TGTGCCAGCAGCCTGGGAGCACAGGGGAACACTGAAGCTTTCTTT.

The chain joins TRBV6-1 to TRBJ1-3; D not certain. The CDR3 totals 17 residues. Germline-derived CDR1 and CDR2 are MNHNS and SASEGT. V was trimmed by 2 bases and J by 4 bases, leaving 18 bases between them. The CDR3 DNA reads TGTGCCAGCAGTGAAACCGTGGATGTAGCGTCGGGAAACACCATATATTTT. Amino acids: CASSETVDVASGNTIYF.

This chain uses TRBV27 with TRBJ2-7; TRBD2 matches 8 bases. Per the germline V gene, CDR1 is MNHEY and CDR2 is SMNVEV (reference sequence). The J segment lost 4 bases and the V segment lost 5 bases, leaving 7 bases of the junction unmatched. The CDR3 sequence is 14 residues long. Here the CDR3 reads CASSVGSGSYEQYF. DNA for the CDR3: TGTGCCAGCAGTGTCGGAAGCGGGAGTTACGAGCAGTACTTC.